These 14 T cell receptor beta chains originate from one sample sequenced in a study of T cells expressing NK-cell markers. TCRdb derives one entry per CDR3 protein from the 5' RACE reads, leaving out DNA. This repertoire includes around 100,000 distinct CDR3 sequences. Sequenced input: blood T cells: a sorted CD56 or NKG2C T cell subset, CD4+ or CD8+ T cells, or bulk PBMC T cells (not recorded which). The origin of the receptors is a woman between 18 and 75 years old in good health.

The chain is built from TRBV27 and TRBJ2-7. Germline CDR1 MNHEY, CDR2 SMNVEV (reference sequence). The CDR3 consists of 16 residues. The CDR3 is CASSLSLAARNYEQYF.

The rearrangement uses TRBV20-1 and TRBJ1-1. Per the germline V gene, CDR1 is DFQATT and CDR2 is SNEGSKA (reference sequence). The CDR3 contains 16 residues. The CDR3 reads CSARDLQTVSGTEAFF.

The chain links TRBV6-1 to TRBJ2-7; TCRdb's D call, TRBD1, is unchecked because there is no DNA. CDR3 length equals 13 residues. CDR1 and CDR2 from the germline V gene are MNHNS and SASEGT. The CDR3 region is CASSAGTVYEQYF.

V usage is TRBV12-3 or TRBV12-4 and J usage is TRBJ1-2; TCRdb picks TRBD1, but there is no DNA to check that call. The length of the CDR3 is 14 residues. The CDR3 sequence: CASKGTGEYYGYTF.

The chain employs TRBV29-1 and TRBJ2-3; absent DNA, TCRdb's TRBD2 call cannot be checked. CDR1 and CDR2 from the germline V gene are SQVTM and ANQGSEA. The CDR3 length is 13 residues. Here the CDR3 reads CSVEVPDSNTQYF.

The V gene is TRBV20-1, the J gene TRBJ2-7; TCRdb gives TRBD2 as the D gene, but with no DNA this cannot be confirmed. The CDR3 consists of 13 residues. Germline V gene data show CDR1 as DFQATT and CDR2 as SNEGSKA (reference sequence). The CDR3 region is CSAQREGRNEQYF.

The chain recombines TRBV7-2 with TRBJ2-7; TCRdb's assignment of TRBD1 cannot be checked, as there is no DNA. The CDR3 consists of 13 residues. Germline-derived CDR1 and CDR2 are SGHTA and FQGNSA. CDR3 sequence: CASSAGTGYEQYF.

This chain joins TRBV25-1 and TRBJ2-2. This CDR3 comprises 12 residues. The germline V gene has CDR1 MGHDK and CDR2 SYGVNS. The CDR3 reads CASRVRTGELFF.

The chain is built from TRBV12-3 or TRBV12-4 and TRBJ1-5. The CDR3 spans 14 residues. The CDR3 loop is CASSLAGVGQPQHF.

J is TRBJ1-1 and V is TRBV4-1; TCRdb calls TRBD1, which cannot be checked without DNA. CDR1 is MGHRA and CDR2 is YSYEKL in the germline V gene. This CDR3 comprises 15 residues. This CDR3 is CASSQGQPLGTEAFF.

V usage is TRBV6-1 and J usage is TRBJ2-1; TCRdb picks TRBD2, but there is no DNA to check that call. This CDR3 region has 15 residues. Per the germline V gene, CDR1 is MNHNS and CDR2 is SASEGT. The CDR3: CASSPLAGGHNEQFF.

The rearrangement links TRBV4-3 to TRBJ2-1; TCRdb indicates TRBD1, and absent DNA this call remains unverified. The germline V gene encodes CDR1 LGHNA and CDR2 YSLEER. This CDR3 spans 15 amino acids. CDR3 sequence reads: CASSQDRDSYNEQFF.

The chain has TRBV6-6 and TRBJ2-2. The germline CDR1 and CDR2 sequences are MNHNY and SVGAGI (reference sequence). This CDR3 comprises 11 residues. The chain's CDR3 is CASRLPGELFF.

The J gene is TRBJ2-2, the V gene TRBV10-2. The CDR3 runs 14 residues. Germline assignment: CDR1 WSHSY and CDR2 SAAADI. Here the CDR3 reads CASSEGIVPGELFF.